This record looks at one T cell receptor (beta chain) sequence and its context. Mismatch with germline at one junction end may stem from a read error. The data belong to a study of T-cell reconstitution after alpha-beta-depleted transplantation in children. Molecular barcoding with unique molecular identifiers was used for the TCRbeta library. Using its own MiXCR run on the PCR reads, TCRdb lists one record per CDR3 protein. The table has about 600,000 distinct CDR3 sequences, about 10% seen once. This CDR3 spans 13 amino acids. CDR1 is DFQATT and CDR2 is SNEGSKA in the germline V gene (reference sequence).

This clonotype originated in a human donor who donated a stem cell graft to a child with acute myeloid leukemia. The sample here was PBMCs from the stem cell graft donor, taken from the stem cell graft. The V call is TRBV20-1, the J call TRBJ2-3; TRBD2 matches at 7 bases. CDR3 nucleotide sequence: TGCAGTGCTAATCTGCCAGGACTAGATTCGCAGTATTTT. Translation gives CSANLPGLDSQYF.